This T cell receptor (beta chain) came from a study of PD-1 blockade in classical Hodgkin lymphoma. TCRdb's copy holds only in-frame clones and misses some; the assay was immunoSEQ multiplex PCR. Of about 5,000 clones in the sample, around three fifths are singletons; the top ten hold 60% to 65%. Following autologous stem cell transplantation, relapse occurred in every patient, and exposure to brentuximab vedotin varied. When best responses were assessed, they were complete response, partial response or progressive disease. Only a few counts were recorded for this clone. Germline trimming cut 6 bases from V and 5 bases from J; bases unmatched to any gene: 7. This CDR3 is 14 amino acids long. Germline V CDR1 and CDR2: MNHEY, SVGAGI.

The sequencing here drew on peripheral blood mononuclear cells (PBMCs), taken at baseline. This chain joins TRBV6-5 and TRBJ1-1, with TRBD1 identical over 9 bases. The clonotype originates from a human donor with classical Hodgkin lymphoma. This CDR3 is CASSQGQGKTEAFF. CDR3 coding DNA: TGTGCCAGCAGCCAGGGACAGGGTAAAACTGAAGCTTTCTTT.